This T cell receptor (beta chain) emerged from a study of CD8+CD57+ T cells in acquired aplastic anemia. This clonotype was counted ten times or more. Researchers used genomic DNA as the template to profile TCR beta VDJ and CDR3. Using its own MiXCR run on the reads, TCRdb lists one record per CDR3 protein. Among approximately 200,000 distinct CDR3 sequences listed, around 50% were seen once. The germline V gene encodes CDR1 SGHTS and CDR2 YDEGEE. The ends lost 2 bases at V and 1 base at J; junction bases unmatched: 3. This CDR3 has 15 residues. All sequencing subjects had displayed CD8+CD57+ cell expansion on flow cytometry.

The sequenced sample consisted of sorted CD4+, CD8+, or CD8+CD57+ T cells (not recorded which) from PBMCs. The rearrangement joins TRBV5-8 to TRBJ1-2, with TRBD1 identical over 9 bases. The TCR was taken from a human donor with aplastic anemia. CDR3 amino acids: CASSFRTGDNYGYTF. Here the CDR3 DNA reads TGTGCCAGCAGCTTCCGGACAGGGGATAACTATGGCTACACCTTC.